The table lists the clone carrying this TCR beta chain with many counts. Its antigen remains unidentified. The data stem from a study of T cells after yellow fever vaccination. TCRdb recomputed calls from the 5' RACE reads with MiXCR, one row per CDR3 protein. The profile shows around 230,000 distinct CDR3 sequences, around 6.7% of them singletons. General study findings and limits: One caveat is that FACS-sorted repertoires could contain abundant clonotypes contaminating from the bulk population. Clones from primary vaccination mostly reappeared after the booster (around 96% CD4, less than 90% CD8).

The sequence was obtained from a man aged 25 to 40 who received the YFV17D yellow fever vaccine. Sequencing used CD4+ T cells sorted from PBMCs, obtained on the day of the yellow fever booster vaccination.

The CDR3 reads CSASINEQFF. The DNA for the CDR3 is TGCAGTGCTTCGATTAATGAGCAGTTCTTC. The chain combines TRBV20-1 with TRBJ2-1, with unresolved D. This CDR3 has 10 residues. In germline, CDR1 is DFQATT, CDR2 SNEGSKA (reference sequence). The ends were cut back, 5 bases at V and 7 bases at J, with 6 bases in the middle.